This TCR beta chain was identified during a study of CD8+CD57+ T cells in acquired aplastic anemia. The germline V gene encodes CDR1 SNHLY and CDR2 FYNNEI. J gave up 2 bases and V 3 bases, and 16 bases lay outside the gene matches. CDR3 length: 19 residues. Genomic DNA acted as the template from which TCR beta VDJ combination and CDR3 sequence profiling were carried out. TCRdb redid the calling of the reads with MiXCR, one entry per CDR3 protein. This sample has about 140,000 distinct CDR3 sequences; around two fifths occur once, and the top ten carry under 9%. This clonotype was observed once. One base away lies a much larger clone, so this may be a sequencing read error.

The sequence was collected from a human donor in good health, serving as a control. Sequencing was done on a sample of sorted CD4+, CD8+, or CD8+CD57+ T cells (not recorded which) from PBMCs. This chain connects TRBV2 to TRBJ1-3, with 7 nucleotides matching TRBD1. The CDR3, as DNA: TGTGCCAGCAGTGATGTCCCGTTTTGGAGGGGGCGTACTGGAAACACCATATATTTT. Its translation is CASSDVPFWRGRTGNTIYF.